This TCR beta chain was recorded in a study of blood T cell repertoires in COVID-19. Study at large: In each case, the material was cDNA or gDNA derived from T cells, B-cell-depleted T cells, or PBMCs.

The protocol was immunoSEQ multiplex PCR, while the TCRdb copy is restricted to in-frame clones and leaves out a portion. The data contain 250,000 to 300,000 clones, around 89% of them singletons. This CDR3 contains 15 residues. Germline lookup yields CDR1 LNHDA and CDR2 SQIVND (reference sequence). Between the trimmed V and J ends, which lost 6 bases and 3 bases, there was a span of 16 bases. This chain joins TRBV19 and TRBJ2-3, with a possible D match to TRBD1 (5 bases). Sequencing was performed on peripheral blood. This TCR derives from a woman between 55 and 75 years old with COVID-19, enrolled during active disease. DNA of the CDR3: TGTGCCAGTAGGCTTGGCAGGGTAATAACAGATACGCAGTATTTT. Its protein product is CASRLGRVITDTQYF.